These 16 T cell receptor beta chains originate from one sample sequenced in a study of blood T cell repertoires in COVID-19. Clones were sequenced by immunoSEQ multiplex PCR, and TCRdb holds only the in-frame ones, with some missing. Among some 110,000 clones, around 79% were seen once, and the ten largest hold about 2.7%. The specimen sequenced was peripheral blood. The receptor source for this set is a man aged 45-65 years with acute or convalescent COVID-19.

This clone appeared a few times. The same CDR3 is also encoded by other DNA sequences in this sample. J is TRBJ2-2 and V is TRBV19; TRBD1 matches at 8 bases. CDR1 and CDR2 from the germline V gene are LNHDA and SQIVND (reference sequence). CDR3 size: 15 residues. V lost 5 bases and J lost 1; bases outside the gene matches: 3. The CDR3 sequence: CASSPGTGNTGELFF. The CDR3, as DNA: TGTGCCAGTAGTCCCGGGACAGGGAACACCGGGGAGCTGTTTTTT.

This clone has only a few counts. The rearrangement uses TRBV9 and TRBJ2-1, with a possible D match to TRBD2 (6 bases). Trimming removed 2 bases from V and 5 bases from J, with 8 bases in between. Germline V gene data show CDR1 as SGDLS and CDR2 as YYNGEE. This CDR3 contains 13 residues. In DNA form, the CDR3 reads TGTGCCAGCAGCGTTCCGGGGGACAATGAGCAGTTCTTC. The encoded protein is CASSVPGDNEQFF.

The V gene is TRBV5-1, the J gene TRBJ1-2; TRBD1 aligns across 9 bases. The CDR3 covers 13 residues. Germline loops: CDR1 SGHRS, CDR2 YFSETQ. The V gene end was trimmed by 5 bases and the J gene end by 8 bases; junction bases not matched to a gene: 7. DNA of the CDR3: TGCGCCAGCAGATCAGACAGGGGGGTAGGCTACACCTTC. Residues: CASRSDRGVGYTF.

This clone has only a few counts. J is TRBJ1-2 and V is TRBV2; TRBD1 is a possible D gene (5 bases). Germline assignment: CDR1 SNHLY and CDR2 FYNNEI. The CDR3 is 14 residues long. The V gene lost 2 bases and the J gene lost 4 bases, with 11 bases spanning the gap. Here the CDR3 DNA reads TGTGCCAGCAGTGAATCCGGGAGGGGCTATGGCTACACCTTC. This translates into CASSESGRGYGYTF.

This chain joins TRBV11-2 and TRBJ1-1, with D perhaps matching TRBD1 (5 bases). V shed 5 bases and J shed 4 bases, with 17 bases lying between them. There are 15 residues in the CDR3. Germline V gene lookup returns CDR1 SGHAT and CDR2 FQNNGV. CDR3 protein: CASSLSQGRSTEAFF. In nucleotides, the CDR3 is TGTGCCAGCAGCCTGAGCCAGGGTAGAAGCACTGAAGCTTTCTTT.

V and J are TRBV21-1 and TRBJ2-3; TRBD2, as called in the table, went unchecked against the DNA. TRBV21-1 constitutes a pseudogene. The length of the CDR3 is 16 residues. The CDR3 nucleotides are TGTGCCAGCAGCAAAGATGCGGGACGGATCACAGATACGCAGTATTTT. Its translation: CASSKDAGRITDTQYF.

V gene TRBV29-1 combines with J gene TRBJ1-4; 8 bases map to TRBD1. V lost 7 bases to trimming and J lost 4 bases; unmatched junction nucleotides: 5. CDR3 length: 13 amino acids. Germline V gives CDR1 SQVTM, CDR2 ANQGSEA. CDR3 nucleotide sequence: TGCAGCGCCTGTGACAGGGGTAATGAAAAACTGTTTTTT. Translating it yields CSACDRGNEKLFF.

This clone was counted only a few times. The chain is built from TRBV9 and TRBJ2-4; 8 bases are shared with TRBD1. The CDR3 length is 13 residues. Germline loops: CDR1 SGDLS, CDR2 YYNGEE. J was trimmed by 9 bases and V by 3 bases; bases with no gene match: 5. This CDR3 is CASSDGQGTIQYF. In DNA, the CDR3 is TGTGCCAGCAGCGACGGACAGGGAACCATTCAGTACTTC. The variable domain in full, completed from reference TRBV9 and TRBJ2-4, reads DSGVTQTPKHLITATGQRVTLRCSPRSGDLSVYWYQQSLDQGLQFLIQYYNGEERAKGNILERFSAQQFPDLHSELNLSSLELGDSALYFCASSDGQGTIQYFGAGTRLSVL.

The chain employs TRBV19 and TRBJ1-1; D is possibly TRBD1 (6 bases). Germline assignment: CDR1 LNHDA and CDR2 SQIVND (reference sequence). This CDR3 is 15 amino acids long. With 4 bases removed from V and 1 base from J, the gap between germline ends came to 13 bases. The CDR3 region has the DNA TGTGCCAGTAGTAGGGGGGGGCGCGGGAACACTGAAGCTTTCTTT. Translating gives CASSRGGRGNTEAFF. The entire variable domain, with the rest obtained from reference TRBV19 and TRBJ1-1, is as follows: DGGITQSPKYLFRKEGQNVTLSCEQNLNHDAMYWYRQDPGQGLRLIYYSQIVNDFQKGDIAEGYSVSREKKESFPLTVTSAQKNPTAFYLCASSRGGRGNTEAFFGQGTRLTVV.

This clone has just one count. J is TRBJ2-3 and V is TRBV5-1; 10 bases are shared with TRBD2. This CDR3 comprises 16 residues. Germline trimming cut 3 bases from V and 5 bases from J; bases unmatched to any gene: 9. The germline gives CDR1 SGHRS, CDR2 YFSETQ. The CDR3 here is CASSSSLAGEGDTQYF. For the CDR3, the DNA is TGCGCCAGCAGCTCCAGCCTAGCGGGGGAGGGAGATACGCAGTATTTT.

CDR3: CASSWGDRGYQETQYF. The CDR3 coding sequence is TGTGCCAGCAGCTGGGGGGACAGGGGATATCAAGAGACCCAGTACTTC. The rearrangement uses TRBV7-2 and TRBJ2-5, with 10 bases that match TRBD1. The CDR3 runs to 16 residues. CDR1 is SGHTA, CDR2 FQGNSA, per germline. With 4 bases clipped from V and 2 bases from J, the junction kept 7 bases outside the gene matches. The whole variable domain, remainder taken from reference TRBV7-2 and TRBJ2-5, is GAGVSQSPSNKVTEKGKDVELRCDPISGHTALYWYRQSLGQGLEFLIYFQGNSAPDKSGLPSDRFSAERTGGSVSTLTIQRTQQEDSAVYLCASSWGDRGYQETQYFGPGTRLLVL.

The chain recombines TRBV30 with TRBJ1-2; a possible D gene is TRBD1 (6 bases). Trimming removed 2 bases from V and 9 bases from J, with 13 bases in between. The CDR3 contains 12 residues. Germline lookup yields CDR1 GTSNPN and CDR2 SVGIG (reference sequence). This CDR3 reads CAWSLGQGSYTF. CDR3 coding DNA: TGTGCCTGGAGTTTAGGGCAGGGGAGCTACACCTTC. Drawing the rest from reference TRBV30 and TRBJ1-2, the complete variable domain is SQTIHQWPATLVQPVGSPLSLECTVEGTSNPNLYWYRQAAGRGLQLLFYSVGIGQISSEVPQNLSASRPQDRQFILSSKKLLLSDSGFYLCAWSLGQGSYTFGSGTRLTVV.

The rearrangement links TRBV10-2 to TRBJ2-7; TRBD2 agrees at 12 bases. CDR1 is WSHSY and CDR2 is SAAADI in the germline V gene. V lost 3 bases and J lost 2; bases outside the gene matches: 5. The CDR3 covers 16 residues. As DNA, the CDR3 is TGCGCCAGCAGTGAAGGACTAGCGGGACGCACCTACGAGCAGTACTTC. Its translation: CASSEGLAGRTYEQYF.

This clone has more than one count but fewer than ten. The same CDR3 is also encoded by other DNA sequences in this sample. V usage is TRBV15 and J usage is TRBJ1-5, with D possibly being TRBD1 (6 bases). V lost 0 bases and J 6 bases, leaving 12 bases between the germline ends. Germline-derived CDR1 and CDR2 are LNHNV and YYDKDF (reference sequence). The CDR3 extends over 15 amino acids. CDR3 in amino acids: CATSRDPGGGQPQHF. The CDR3 DNA sequence: TGTGCCACCAGCAGAGATCCGGGGGGCGGTCAGCCCCAGCATTTT.

V usage is TRBV5-1 and J usage is TRBJ1-2, with D possibly being TRBD1 (6 bases). Germline CDR1 is SGHRS and CDR2 is YFSETQ. V was trimmed by 0 bases and J by 8 bases, leaving 14 bases between them. CDR3 size: 14 residues. CDR3 region: CASSLVQRGGGYTF. CDR3 bases: TGCGCCAGCAGCTTGGTTCAAAGGGGGGGCGGCTACACCTTC.

J is TRBJ1-4 and V is TRBV29-1; D is perhaps TRBD1 (6 bases). The V gene lost 7 bases and the J gene lost 4 bases, with 16 bases spanning the gap. Germline V gives CDR1 SQVTM, CDR2 ANQGSEA. There are 14 residues in the CDR3. As DNA, the CDR3 is TGCAGCGCGGCCCCAGGGGCCCTTAATGAAAAACTGTTTTTT. This gives the protein CSAAPGALNEKLFF.